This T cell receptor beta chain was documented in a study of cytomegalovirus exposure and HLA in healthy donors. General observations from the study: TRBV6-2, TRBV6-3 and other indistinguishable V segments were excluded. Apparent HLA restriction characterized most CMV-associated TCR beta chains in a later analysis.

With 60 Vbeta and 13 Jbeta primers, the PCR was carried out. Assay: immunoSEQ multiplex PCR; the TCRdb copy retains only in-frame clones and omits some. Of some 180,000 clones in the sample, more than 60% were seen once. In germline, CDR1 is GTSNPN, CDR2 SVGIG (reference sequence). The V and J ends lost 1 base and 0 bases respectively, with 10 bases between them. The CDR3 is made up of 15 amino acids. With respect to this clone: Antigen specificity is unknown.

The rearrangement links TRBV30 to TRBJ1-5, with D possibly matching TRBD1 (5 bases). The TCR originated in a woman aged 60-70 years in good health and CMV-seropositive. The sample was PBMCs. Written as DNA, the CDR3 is TGTGCCTGGAGTGCGGACACTTATAGCAATCAGCCCCAGCATTTT. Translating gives CAWSADTYSNQPQHF.